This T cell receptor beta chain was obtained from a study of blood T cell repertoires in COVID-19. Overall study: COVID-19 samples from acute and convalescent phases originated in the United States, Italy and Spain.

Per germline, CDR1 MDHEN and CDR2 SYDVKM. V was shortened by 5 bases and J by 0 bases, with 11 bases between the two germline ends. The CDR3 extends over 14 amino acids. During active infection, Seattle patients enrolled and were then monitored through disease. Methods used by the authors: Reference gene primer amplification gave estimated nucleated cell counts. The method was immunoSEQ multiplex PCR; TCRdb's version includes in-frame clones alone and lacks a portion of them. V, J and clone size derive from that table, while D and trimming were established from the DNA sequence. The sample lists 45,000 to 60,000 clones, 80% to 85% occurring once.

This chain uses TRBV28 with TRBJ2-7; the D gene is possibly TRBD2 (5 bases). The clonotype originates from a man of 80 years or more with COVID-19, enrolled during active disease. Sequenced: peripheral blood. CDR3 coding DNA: TGTGCCAGCAGTCTCGGGGAGCTCTCCTACGAGCAGTACTTC. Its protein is CASSLGELSYEQYF.